This TCR beta chain was recovered during a study of regulatory T cells in long-lasting Graves disease. Study-level findings and limits: Newly diagnosed disease favored TRBV20-1 and TRBJ2-1 over persistent disease.

Arm-PCR with iRepertoire HTBI primers amplified the CDR3 regions for these TCR beta libraries. From the multiplex PCR reads, TCRdb called clonotypes with MiXCR, one entry per CDR3 protein. The top ten clones hold around 21% of a sample with roughly 400,000 distinct CDR3 sequences, less than 25% of them seen once. CDR3 length equals 14 residues. CDR1 MNHEY and CDR2 SMNVEV come from the germline V gene (reference sequence). The V end was cut by 6 bases, the J end by 7 bases, with 15 bases between. Regarding time point: persistent/refractory GD, antithyroid drugs over 5 years with positive TRAb. Researchers made the TCR library from RNA that was extracted from PBMCs. A remark on this clonotype: The antigen is not known.

The sample here was peripheral blood mononuclear cells (PBMCs), taken when the disease was refractory, from a patient treated with antithyroid drugs. The chain has TRBV27 and TRBJ1-4; D perhaps matches TRBD1 (6 bases). The clonotype comes from a female donor with Graves disease. In nucleotides, the CDR3 is TGTGCCAGCAGATCAACAGGGTATACTGAAAAACTGTTTTTT. This sequence encodes CASRSTGYTEKLFF.